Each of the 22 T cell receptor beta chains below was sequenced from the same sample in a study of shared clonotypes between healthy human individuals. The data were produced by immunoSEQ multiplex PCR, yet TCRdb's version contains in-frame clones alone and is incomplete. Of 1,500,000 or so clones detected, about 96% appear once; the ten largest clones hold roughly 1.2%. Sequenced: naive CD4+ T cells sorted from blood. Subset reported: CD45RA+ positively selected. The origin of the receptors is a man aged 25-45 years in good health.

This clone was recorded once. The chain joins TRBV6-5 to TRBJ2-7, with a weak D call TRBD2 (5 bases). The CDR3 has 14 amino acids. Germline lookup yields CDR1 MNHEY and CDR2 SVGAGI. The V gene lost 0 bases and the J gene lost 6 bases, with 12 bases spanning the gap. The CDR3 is CASSYSMREGEQYF. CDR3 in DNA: TGTGCCAGCAGTTACTCGATGAGGGAAGGCGAGCAGTACTTC.

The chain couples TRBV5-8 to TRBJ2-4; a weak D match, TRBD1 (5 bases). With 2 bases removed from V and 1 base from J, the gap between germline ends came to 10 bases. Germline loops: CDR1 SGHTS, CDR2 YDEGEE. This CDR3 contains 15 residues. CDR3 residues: CASSLGVAAKNIQYF. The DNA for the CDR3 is TGTGCCAGCAGCTTAGGGGTGGCCGCCAAAAACATTCAGTACTTC.

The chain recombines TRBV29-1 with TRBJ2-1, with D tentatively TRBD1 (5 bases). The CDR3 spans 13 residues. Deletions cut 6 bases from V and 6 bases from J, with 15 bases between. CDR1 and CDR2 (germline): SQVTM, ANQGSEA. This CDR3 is CSVASRQLNEQFF. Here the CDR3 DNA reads TGCAGCGTAGCCTCCCGACAGCTCAATGAGCAGTTCTTC.

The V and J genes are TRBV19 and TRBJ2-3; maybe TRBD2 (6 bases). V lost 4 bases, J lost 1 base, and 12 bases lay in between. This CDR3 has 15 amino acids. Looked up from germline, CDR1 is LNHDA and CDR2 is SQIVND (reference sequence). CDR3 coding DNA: TGTGCCAGTAGTACCGGGGGAAGTCGCACAGATACGCAGTATTTT. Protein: CASSTGGSRTDTQYF.

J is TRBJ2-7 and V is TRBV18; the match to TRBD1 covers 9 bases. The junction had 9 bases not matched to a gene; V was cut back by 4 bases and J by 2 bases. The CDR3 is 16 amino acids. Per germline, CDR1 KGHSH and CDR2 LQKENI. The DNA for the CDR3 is TGTGCCAGCTCACAGATGCCCGGGACAGGGACCTACGAGCAGTACTTC. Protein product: CASSQMPGTGTYEQYF.

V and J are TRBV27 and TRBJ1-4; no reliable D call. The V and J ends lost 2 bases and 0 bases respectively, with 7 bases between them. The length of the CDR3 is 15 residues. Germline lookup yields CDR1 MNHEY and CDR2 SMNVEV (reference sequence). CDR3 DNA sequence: TGTGCCAGCAGTTTAGTGCCAGCAACTAATGAAAAACTGTTTTTT. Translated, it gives CASSLVPATNEKLFF. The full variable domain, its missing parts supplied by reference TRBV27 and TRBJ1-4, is EAQVTQNPRYLITVTGKKLTVTCSQNMNHEYMSWYRQDPGLGLRQIYYSMNVEVTDKGDVPEGYKVSRKEKRNFPLILESPSPNQTSLYFCASSLVPATNEKLFFGSGTQLSVL.

The CDR3, as DNA: TGTGCCAGCAGCTTTAGTGGGAATACCTACAATGAGCAGTTCTTC. Protein sequence: CASSFSGNTYNEQFF. The rearrangement uses TRBV5-4 and TRBJ2-1; D is undetermined. V shed 2 bases and J shed 2 bases, with 11 bases lying between them. This CDR3 has 15 amino acids. Germline V gene data show CDR1 as SGHNT and CDR2 as YYREEE (reference sequence).

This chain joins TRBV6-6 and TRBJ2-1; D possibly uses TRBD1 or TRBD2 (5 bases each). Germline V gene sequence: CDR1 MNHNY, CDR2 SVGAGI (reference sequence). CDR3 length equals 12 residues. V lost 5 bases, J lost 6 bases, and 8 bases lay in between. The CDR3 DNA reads TGTGCCAGCAGTCCGGGACCCAATGAGCAGTTCTTC. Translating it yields CASSPGPNEQFF.

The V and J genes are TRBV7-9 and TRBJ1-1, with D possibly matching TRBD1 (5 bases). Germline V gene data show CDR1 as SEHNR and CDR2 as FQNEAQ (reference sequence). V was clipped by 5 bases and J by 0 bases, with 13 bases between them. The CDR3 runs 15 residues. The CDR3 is CASSPREKVNTEAFF. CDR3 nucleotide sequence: TGTGCCAGCAGCCCCAGGGAAAAAGTGAACACTGAAGCTTTCTTT.

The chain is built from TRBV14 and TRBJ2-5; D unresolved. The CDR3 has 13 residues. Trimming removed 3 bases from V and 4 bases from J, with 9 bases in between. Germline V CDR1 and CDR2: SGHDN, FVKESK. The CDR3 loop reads CASSHWIGETQYF. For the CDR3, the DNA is TGTGCCAGCAGCCATTGGATCGGAGAGACCCAGTACTTC.

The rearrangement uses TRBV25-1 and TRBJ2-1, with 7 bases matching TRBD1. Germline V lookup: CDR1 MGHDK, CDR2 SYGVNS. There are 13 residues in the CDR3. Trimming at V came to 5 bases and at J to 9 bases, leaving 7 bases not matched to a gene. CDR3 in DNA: TGTGCCAGCAGTAAAGGACAGGTAACTGAGCAGTTCTTC. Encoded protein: CASSKGQVTEQFF.

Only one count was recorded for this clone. CDR3 loop: CAWATGGANGYTF. In DNA form, the CDR3 reads TGTGCCTGGGCGACAGGGGGCGCGAATGGCTACACCTTC. The chain has TRBV30 and TRBJ1-2, with 10 bases matching TRBD1. Germline V gene data show CDR1 as GTSNPN and CDR2 as SVGIG (reference sequence). V was clipped by 5 bases and J by 6 bases; unmatched bases: 6. The CDR3 sequence is 13 residues long.

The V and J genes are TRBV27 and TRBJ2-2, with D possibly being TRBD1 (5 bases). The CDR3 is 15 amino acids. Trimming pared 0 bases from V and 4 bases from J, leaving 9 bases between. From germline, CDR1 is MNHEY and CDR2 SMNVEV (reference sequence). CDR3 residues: CASSLSAGITGELFF. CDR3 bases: TGTGCCAGCAGTTTATCGGCAGGGATCACCGGGGAGCTGTTTTTT.

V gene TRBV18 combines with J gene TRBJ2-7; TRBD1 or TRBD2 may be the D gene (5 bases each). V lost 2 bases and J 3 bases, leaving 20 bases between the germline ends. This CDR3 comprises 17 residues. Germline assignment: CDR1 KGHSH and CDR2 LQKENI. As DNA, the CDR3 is TGTGCCAGCTCACCAACTTTCGACGGGACGGGCCTCTACGAGCAGTACTTC. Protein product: CASSPTFDGTGLYEQYF.

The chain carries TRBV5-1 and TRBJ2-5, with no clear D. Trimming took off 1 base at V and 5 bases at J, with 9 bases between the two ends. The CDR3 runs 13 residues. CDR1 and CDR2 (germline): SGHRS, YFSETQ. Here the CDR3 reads CASSLLSRETQYF. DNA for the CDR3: TGCGCCAGCAGCTTGCTCTCGAGGGAGACCCAGTACTTC.

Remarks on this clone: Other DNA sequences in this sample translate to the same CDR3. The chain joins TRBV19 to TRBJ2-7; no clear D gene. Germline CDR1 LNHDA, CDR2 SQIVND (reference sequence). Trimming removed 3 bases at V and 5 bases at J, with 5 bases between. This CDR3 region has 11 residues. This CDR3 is CASSIRDEQYF. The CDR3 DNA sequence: TGTGCCAGTAGTATCCGGGACGAGCAGTACTTC. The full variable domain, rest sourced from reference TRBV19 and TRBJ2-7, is DGGITQSPKYLFRKEGQNVTLSCEQNLNHDAMYWYRQDPGQGLRLIYYSQIVNDFQKGDIAEGYSVSREKKESFPLTVTSAQKNPTAFYLCASSIRDEQYFGPGTRLTVT.

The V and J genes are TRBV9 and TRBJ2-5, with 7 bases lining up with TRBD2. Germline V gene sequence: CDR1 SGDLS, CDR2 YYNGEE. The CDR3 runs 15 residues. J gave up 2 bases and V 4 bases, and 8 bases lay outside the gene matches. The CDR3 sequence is CASSPRGEPQETQYF. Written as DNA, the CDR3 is TGTGCCAGCAGCCCCCGGGGGGAGCCGCAAGAGACCCAGTACTTC.

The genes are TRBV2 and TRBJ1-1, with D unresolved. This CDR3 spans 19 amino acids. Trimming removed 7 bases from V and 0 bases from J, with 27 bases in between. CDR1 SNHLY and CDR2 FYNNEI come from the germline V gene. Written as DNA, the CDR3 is TGTGCCAGCACCCGCCAGGACCCGGGAGGTGTTCTAATGAACACTGAAGCTTTCTTT. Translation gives CASTRQDPGGVLMNTEAFF.

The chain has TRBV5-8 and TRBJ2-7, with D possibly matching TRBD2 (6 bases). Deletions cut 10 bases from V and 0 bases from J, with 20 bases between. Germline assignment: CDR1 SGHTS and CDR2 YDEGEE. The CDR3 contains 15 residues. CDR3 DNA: TGTGCCTCCTTCGGTTTTAGCGGAAGCTCCTACGAGCAGTACTTC. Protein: CASFGFSGSSYEQYF.

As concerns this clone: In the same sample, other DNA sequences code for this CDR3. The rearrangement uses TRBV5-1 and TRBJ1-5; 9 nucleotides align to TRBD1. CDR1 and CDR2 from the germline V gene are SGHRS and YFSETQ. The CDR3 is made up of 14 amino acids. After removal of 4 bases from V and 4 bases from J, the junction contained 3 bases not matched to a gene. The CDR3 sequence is CASSPGQGNQPQHF. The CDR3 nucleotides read TGCGCCAGCAGCCCGGGACAGGGAAATCAGCCCCAGCATTTT.

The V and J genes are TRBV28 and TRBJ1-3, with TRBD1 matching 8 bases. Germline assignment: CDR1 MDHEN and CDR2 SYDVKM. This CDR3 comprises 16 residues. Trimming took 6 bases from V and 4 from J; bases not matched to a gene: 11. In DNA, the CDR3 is TGTGCCAGCAGAACCCCCTGGACAGGGTCAGGAAACACCATATATTTT. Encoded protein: CASRTPWTGSGNTIYF.

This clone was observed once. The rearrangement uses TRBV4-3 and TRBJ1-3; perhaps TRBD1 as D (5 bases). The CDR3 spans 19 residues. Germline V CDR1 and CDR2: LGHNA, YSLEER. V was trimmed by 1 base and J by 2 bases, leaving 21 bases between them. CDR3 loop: CASSQAEAGSGSPGNTIYF. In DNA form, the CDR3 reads TGCGCCAGCAGCCAAGCAGAGGCAGGGAGTGGAAGCCCTGGAAACACCATATATTTT.